This record covers a single T cell receptor (beta chain). The record originates from a study of T cell responses to AZD1222 COVID-19 vaccine. The method was immunoSEQ multiplex PCR; TCRdb's version includes in-frame clones alone and lacks a portion of them. The sample carries over 55,000 clones, roughly 85% recorded once. CDR1 and CDR2 (germline): MNHEY, SVGAGI. Trimming pared 2 bases from V and 2 bases from J, leaving 16 bases between. This CDR3 is built from 16 residues. This rearrangement joins TRBV6-5 to TRBJ2-7; no firm D call. The sequence was collected from an adult who received the AZD1222 COVID-19 vaccine. Sequenced material: peripheral blood, taken 28 days after the second AZD1222 dose. The CDR3 is CASSYNSGANTYEQYF. The CDR3 nucleotides read TGTGCCAGCAGTTACAACTCCGGAGCGAATACCTACGAGCAGTACTTC.